The following is a TCR beta chain sequence with its context. Its matching antigen is unknown. The 5'RACE method, run with constant-segment primers, produced TCR alpha and TCR beta cDNA libraries (carrying sample barcodes and UMIs). TCRdb re-called the 5' RACE reads through MiXCR, storing one row per CDR3 protein. Of tens of thousands of distinct CDR3 sequences listed, 20% to 30% are singletons. This record belongs to a study of T-cell memory formation after mild COVID-19. Study findings and constraints: Pre-infection memory showed some responding clones, and this suggested that cross-reactive memory joined.

Trimming took off 3 bases at V and 3 bases at J, with 10 bases between the two ends. The CDR3 covers 13 residues. Germline V gives CDR1 SQVTM, CDR2 ANQGSEA. The chain has TRBV29-1 and TRBJ2-3, with D perhaps matching TRBD1 or TRBD2 (5 bases each). The receptor's source is a man aged 18 to 30 who had mild COVID-19 (a few samples of this study predate the infection). Cell type and time point are not known. Sequenced: PBMCs or a T cell subset sorted from them (not recorded which). CDR3 DNA sequence: TGCAGCGTTGAGTGGGGGTATACAGATACGCAGTATTTT. Its protein is CSVEWGYTDTQYF.